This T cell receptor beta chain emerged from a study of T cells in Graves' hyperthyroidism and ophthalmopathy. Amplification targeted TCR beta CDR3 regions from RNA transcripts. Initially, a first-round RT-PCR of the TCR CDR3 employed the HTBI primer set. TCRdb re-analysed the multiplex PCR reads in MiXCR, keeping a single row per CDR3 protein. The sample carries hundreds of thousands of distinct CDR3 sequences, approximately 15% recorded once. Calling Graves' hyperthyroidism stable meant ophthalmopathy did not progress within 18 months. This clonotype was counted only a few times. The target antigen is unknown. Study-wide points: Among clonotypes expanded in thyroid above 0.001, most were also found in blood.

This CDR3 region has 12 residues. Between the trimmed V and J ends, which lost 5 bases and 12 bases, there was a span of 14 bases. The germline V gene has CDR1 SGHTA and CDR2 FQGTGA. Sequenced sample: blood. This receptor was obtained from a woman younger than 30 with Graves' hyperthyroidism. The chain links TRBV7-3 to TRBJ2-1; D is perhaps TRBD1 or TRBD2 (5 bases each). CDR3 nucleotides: TGTGCCAGCAGCCCGGGATCTGGGGGGCAGTTCTTC. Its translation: CASSPGSGGQFF.